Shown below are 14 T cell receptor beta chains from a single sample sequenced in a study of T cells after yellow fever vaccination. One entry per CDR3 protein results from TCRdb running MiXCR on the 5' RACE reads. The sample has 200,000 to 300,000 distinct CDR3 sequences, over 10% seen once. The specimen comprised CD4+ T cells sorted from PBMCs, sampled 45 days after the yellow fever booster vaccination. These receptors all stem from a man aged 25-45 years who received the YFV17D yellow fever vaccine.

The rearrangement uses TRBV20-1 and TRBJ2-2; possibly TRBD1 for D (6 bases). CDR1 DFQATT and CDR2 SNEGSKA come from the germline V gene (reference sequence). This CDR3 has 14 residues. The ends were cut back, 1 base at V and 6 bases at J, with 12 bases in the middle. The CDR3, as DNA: TGCAGTGCTAGAGCTAACACAGGGCCCGGGGAGCTGTTTTTT. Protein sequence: CSARANTGPGELFF.

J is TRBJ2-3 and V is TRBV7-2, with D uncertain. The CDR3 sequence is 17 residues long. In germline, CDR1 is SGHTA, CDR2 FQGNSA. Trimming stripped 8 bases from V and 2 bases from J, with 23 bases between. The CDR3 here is CASQSISKTLHTDTQYF. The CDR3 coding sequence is TGTGCCAGCCAATCCATCTCAAAAACCCTCCACACAGATACGCAGTATTTT.

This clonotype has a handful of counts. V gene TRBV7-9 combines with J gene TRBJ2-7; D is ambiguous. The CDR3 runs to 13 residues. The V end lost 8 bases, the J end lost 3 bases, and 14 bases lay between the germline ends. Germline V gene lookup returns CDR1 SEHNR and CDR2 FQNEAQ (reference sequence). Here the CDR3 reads CASRVESLYEQYF. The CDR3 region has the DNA TGTGCCAGCCGAGTGGAGTCTCTCTACGAGCAGTACTTC.

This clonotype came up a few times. In DNA form, the CDR3 reads TGTGCCAGCAGCTTAGTTAACCAAGAGACCCAGTACTTC. It is translated as CASSLVNQETQYF. The rearrangement links TRBV11-2 to TRBJ2-5, with D unresolved. The V gene lost 1 base and the J gene lost 0 bases, with 3 bases spanning the gap. The V gene's germline CDR1 is SGHAT and CDR2 FQNNGV. The length of the CDR3 is 13 residues. Supplemented by reference TRBV11-2 and TRBJ2-5, the full variable domain reads EAGVAQSPRYKIIEKRQSVAFWCNPISGHATLYWYQQILGQGPKLLIQFQNNGVVDDSQLPKDRFSAERLKGVDSTLKIQPAKLEDSAVYLCASSLVNQETQYFGPGTRLLVL.

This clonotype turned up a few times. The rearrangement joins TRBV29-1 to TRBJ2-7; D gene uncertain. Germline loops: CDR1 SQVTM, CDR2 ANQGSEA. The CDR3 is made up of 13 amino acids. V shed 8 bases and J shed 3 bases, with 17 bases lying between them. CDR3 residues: CSLIVPPSYEQYF. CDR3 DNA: TGCAGCTTAATCGTCCCCCCGAGCTACGAGCAGTACTTC.

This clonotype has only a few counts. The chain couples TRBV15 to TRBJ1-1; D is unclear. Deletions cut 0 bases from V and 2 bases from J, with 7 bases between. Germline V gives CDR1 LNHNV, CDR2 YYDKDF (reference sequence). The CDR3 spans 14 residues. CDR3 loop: CATSRDAGNTEAFF. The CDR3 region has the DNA TGTGCCACCAGCAGAGATGCAGGAAACACTGAAGCTTTCTTT.

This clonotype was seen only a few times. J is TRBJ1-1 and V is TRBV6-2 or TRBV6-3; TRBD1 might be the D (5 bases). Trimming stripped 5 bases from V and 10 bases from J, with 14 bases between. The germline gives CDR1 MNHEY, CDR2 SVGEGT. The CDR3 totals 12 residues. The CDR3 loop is CASSNPGPGAFF. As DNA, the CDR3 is TGTGCCAGCAGTAACCCGGGACCGGGAGCTTTCTTT.

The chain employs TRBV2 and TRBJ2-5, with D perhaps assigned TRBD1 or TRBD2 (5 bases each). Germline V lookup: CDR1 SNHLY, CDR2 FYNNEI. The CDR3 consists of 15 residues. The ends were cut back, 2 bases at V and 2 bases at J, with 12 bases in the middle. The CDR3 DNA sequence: TGTGCCAGCAGTGAAAAGGGGACGCCTCAAGAGACCCAGTACTTC. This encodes CASSEKGTPQETQYF.

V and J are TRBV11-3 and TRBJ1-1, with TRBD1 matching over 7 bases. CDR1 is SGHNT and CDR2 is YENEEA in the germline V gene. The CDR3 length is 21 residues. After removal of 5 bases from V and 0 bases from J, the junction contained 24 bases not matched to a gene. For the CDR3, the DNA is TGTGCCAGCAGCCAACCTATTAAAACCGACAGGGTGGGGGCCATGAACACTGAAGCTTTCTTT. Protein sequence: CASSQPIKTDRVGAMNTEAFF.

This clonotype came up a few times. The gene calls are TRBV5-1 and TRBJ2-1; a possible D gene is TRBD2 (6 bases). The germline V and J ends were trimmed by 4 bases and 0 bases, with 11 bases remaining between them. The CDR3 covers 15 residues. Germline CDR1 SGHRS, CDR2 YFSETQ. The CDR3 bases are TGCGCCAGCAGCGCTAATAGCGGCTCCTACAATGAGCAGTTCTTC. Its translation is CASSANSGSYNEQFF.

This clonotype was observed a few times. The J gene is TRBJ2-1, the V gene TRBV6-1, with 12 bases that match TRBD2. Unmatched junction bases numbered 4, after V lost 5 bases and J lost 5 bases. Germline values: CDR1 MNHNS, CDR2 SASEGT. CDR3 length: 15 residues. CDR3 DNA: TGTGCCAGCAGTCATACTAGCGGGAGGAACAATGAGCAGTTCTTC. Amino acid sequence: CASSHTSGRNNEQFF.

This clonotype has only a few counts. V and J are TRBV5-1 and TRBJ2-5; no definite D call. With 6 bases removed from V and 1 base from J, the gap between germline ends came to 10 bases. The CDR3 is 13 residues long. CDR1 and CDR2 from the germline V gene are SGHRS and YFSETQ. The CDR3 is CASKVDRQETQYF. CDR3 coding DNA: TGCGCCAGCAAGGTAGACCGCCAAGAGACCCAGTACTTC.

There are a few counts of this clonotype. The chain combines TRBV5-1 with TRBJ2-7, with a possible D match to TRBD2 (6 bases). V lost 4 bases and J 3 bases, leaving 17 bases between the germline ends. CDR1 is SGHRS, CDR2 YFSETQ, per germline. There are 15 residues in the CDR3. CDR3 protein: CASSPLWGGHYEQYF. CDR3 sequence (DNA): TGCGCCAGCAGCCCTCTTTGGGGAGGACACTACGAGCAGTACTTC.

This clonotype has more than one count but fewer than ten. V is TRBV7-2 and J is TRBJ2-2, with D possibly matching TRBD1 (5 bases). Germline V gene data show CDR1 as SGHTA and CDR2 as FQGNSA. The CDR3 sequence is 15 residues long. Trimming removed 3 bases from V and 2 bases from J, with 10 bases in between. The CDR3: CASSLFGANTGELFF. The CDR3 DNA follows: TGTGCCAGCAGCTTGTTTGGGGCAAACACCGGGGAGCTGTTTTTT.